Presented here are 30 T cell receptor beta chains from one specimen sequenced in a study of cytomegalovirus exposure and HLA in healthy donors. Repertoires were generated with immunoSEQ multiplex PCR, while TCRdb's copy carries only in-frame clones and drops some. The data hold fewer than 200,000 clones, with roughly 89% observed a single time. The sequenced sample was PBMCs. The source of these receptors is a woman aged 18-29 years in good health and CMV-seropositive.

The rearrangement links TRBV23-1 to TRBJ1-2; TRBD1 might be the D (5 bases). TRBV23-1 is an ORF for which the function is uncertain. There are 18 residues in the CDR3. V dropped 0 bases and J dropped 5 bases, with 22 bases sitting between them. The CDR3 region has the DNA TGCGCCAGCAGTCAATCAAGAGGGAGGGACGTTCGGGGTTATGGCTACACCTTC. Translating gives CASSQSRGRDVRGYGYTF.

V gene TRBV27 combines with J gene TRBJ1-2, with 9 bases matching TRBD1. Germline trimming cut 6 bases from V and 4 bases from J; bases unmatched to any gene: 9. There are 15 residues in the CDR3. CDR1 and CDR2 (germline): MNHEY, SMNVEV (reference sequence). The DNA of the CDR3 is TGTGCCAGCAGCCCGGACAGGGGCAGGGTCTATGGCTACACCTTC. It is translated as CASSPDRGRVYGYTF.

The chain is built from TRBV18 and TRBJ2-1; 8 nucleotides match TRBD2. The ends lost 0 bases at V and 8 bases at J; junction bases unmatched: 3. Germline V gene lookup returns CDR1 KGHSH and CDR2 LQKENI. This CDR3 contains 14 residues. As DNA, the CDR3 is TGTGCCAGCTCACCACCAGCCGGGGGGGATGAGCAGTTCTTC. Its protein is CASSPPAGGDEQFF.

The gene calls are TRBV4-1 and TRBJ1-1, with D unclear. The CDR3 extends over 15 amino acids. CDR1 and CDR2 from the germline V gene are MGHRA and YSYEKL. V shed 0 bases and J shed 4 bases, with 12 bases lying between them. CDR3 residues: CASSQDSGVPTEAFF. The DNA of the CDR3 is TGCGCCAGCAGCCAAGATTCCGGGGTGCCCACTGAAGCTTTCTTT.

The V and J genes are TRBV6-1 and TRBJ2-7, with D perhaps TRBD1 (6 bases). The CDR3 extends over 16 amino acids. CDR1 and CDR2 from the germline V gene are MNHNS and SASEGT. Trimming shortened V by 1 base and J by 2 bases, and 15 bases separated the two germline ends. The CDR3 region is CASSEGTARVAYEQYF. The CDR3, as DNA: TGTGCCAGCAGTGAAGGGACAGCTAGGGTAGCCTACGAGCAGTACTTC.

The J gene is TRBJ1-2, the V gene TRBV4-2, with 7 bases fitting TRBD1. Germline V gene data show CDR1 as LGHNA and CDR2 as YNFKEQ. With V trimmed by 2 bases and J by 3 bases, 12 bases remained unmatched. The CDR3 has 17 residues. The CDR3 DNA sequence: TGTGCCAGCAGCCAAATATTCCTAAACGACAGGGACTATGGCTACACCTTC. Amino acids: CASSQIFLNDRDYGYTF.

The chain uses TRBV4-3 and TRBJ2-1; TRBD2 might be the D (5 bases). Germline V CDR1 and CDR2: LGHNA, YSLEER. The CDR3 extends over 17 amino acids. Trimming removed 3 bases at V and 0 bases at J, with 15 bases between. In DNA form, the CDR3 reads TGCGCCAGCAGCCAGGAGGCTACGGAGTTCTCCTACAATGAGCAGTTCTTC. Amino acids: CASSQEATEFSYNEQFF.

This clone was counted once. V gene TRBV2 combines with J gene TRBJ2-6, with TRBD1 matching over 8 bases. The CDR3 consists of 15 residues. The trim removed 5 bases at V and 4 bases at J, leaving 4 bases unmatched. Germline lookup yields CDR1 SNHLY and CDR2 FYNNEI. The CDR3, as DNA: TGTGCCAGCAGTCCCCAGGGGGCCGGGGCCAACGTCCTGACTTTC. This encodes CASSPQGAGANVLTF. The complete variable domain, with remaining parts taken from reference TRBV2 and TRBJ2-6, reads EPEVTQTPSHQVTQMGQEVILRCVPISNHLYFYWYRQILGQKVEFLVSFYNNEISEKSEIFDDQFSVERPDGSNFTLKIRSTKLEDSAMYFCASSPQGAGANVLTFGAGSRLTVL.

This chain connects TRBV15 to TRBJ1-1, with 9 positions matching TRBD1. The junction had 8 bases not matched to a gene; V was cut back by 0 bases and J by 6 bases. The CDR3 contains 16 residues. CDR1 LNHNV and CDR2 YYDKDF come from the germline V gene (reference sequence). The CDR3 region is CATSRDRNRGLAEAFF. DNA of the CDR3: TGTGCCACCAGCAGAGATCGTAACAGGGGGCTCGCTGAAGCTTTCTTT.

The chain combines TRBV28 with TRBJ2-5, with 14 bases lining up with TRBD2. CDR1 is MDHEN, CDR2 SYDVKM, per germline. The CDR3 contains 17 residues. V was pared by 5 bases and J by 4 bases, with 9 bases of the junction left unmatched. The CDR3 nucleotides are TGTGCCAGCAGTACCGGGACTAGCGGGAGTAGAGGAGAGACCCAGTACTTC. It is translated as CASSTGTSGSRGETQYF.

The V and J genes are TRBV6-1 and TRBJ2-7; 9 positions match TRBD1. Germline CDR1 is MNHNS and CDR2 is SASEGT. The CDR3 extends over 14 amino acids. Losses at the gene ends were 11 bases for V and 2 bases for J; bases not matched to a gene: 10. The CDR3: CAVKTQGATYEQYF. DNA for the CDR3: TGTGCCGTTAAGACACAGGGGGCCACCTACGAGCAGTACTTC.

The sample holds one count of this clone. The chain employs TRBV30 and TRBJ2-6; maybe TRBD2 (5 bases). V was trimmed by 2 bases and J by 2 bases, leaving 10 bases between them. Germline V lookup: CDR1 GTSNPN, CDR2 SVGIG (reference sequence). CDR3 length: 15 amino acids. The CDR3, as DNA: TGTGCCTGGAGTAAACCTAGCCCTGGGGCCAACGTCCTGACTTTC. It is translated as CAWSKPSPGANVLTF.

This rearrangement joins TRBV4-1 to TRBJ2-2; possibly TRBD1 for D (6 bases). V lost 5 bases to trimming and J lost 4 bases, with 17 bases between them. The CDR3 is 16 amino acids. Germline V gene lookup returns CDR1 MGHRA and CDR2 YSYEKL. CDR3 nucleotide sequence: TGCGCCAGCAGCTCGGTCCAGGGGTCCATCACCGGGGAGCTGTTTTTT. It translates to CASSSVQGSITGELFF.

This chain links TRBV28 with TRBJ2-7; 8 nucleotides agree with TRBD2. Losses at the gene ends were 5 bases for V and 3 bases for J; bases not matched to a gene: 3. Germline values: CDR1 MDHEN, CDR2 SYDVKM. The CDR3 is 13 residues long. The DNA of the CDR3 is TGTGCCAGCAGTGTAGCGGGACTCTACGAGCAGTACTTC. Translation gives CASSVAGLYEQYF.

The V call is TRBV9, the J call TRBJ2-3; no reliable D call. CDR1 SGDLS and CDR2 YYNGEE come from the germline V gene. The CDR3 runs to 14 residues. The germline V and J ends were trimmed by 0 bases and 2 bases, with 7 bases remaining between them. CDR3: CASSVAGSTDTQYF. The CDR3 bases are TGTGCCAGCAGCGTAGCCGGTTCCACAGATACGCAGTATTTT. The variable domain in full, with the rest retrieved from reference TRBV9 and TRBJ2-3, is DSGVTQTPKHLITATGQRVTLRCSPRSGDLSVYWYQQSLDQGLQFLIQYYNGEERAKGNILERFSAQQFPDLHSELNLSSLELGDSALYFCASSVAGSTDTQYFGPGTRLTVL.

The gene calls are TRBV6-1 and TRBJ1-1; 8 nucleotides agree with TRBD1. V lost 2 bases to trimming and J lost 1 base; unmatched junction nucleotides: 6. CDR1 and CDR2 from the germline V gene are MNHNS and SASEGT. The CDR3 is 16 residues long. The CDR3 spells CASSETPGQGNTEAFF. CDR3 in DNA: TGTGCCAGCAGTGAAACCCCCGGACAGGGGAACACTGAAGCTTTCTTT.

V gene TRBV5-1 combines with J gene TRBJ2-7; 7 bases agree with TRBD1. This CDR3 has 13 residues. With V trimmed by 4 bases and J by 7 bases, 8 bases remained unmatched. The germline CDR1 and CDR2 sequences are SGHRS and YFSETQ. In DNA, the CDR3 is TGCGCCAGCAGCATTGACAGGGTATGGGAGCAGTACTTC. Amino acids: CASSIDRVWEQYF.

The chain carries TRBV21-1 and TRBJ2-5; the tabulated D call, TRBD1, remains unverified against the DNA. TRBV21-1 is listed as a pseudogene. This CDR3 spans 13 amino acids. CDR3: CASSKGVAETQYF. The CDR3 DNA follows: TGTGCCAGCAGCAAGGGCGTGGCGGAGACCCAGTACTTC.

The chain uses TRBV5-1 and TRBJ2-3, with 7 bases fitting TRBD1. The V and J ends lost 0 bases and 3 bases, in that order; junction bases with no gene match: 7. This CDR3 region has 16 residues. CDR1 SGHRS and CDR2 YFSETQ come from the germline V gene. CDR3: CASSLESGGMTDTQYF. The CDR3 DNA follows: TGCGCCAGCAGCTTGGAGTCAGGGGGAATGACAGATACGCAGTATTTT. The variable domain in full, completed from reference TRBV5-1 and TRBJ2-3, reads KAGVTQTPRYLIKTRGQQVTLSCSPISGHRSVSWYQQTPGQGLQFLFEYFSETQRNKGNFPGRFSGRQFSNSRSEMNVSTLELGDSALYLCASSLESGGMTDTQYFGPGTRLTVL.

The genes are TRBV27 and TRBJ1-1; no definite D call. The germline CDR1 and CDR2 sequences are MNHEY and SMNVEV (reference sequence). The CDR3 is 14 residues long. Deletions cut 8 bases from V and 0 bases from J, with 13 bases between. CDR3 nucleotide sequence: TGTGCCAGCCGGAGGGAGCTAATGAACACTGAAGCTTTCTTT. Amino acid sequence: CASRRELMNTEAFF.

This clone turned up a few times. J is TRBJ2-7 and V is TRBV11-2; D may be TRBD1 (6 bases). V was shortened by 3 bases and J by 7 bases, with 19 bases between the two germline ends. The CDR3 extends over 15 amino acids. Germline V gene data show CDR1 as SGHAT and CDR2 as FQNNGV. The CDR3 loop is CASSFPGHGVMEQYF. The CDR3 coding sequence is TGTGCCAGCAGCTTTCCGGGACACGGAGTAATGGAGCAGTACTTC.

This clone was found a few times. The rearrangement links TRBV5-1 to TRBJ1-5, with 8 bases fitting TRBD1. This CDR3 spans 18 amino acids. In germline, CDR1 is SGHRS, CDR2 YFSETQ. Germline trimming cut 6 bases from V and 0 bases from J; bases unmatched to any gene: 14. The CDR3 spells CASIRLKTGAISNQPQHF. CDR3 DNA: TGCGCCAGCATCCGGCTTAAGACAGGGGCTATTAGCAATCAGCCCCAGCATTTT.

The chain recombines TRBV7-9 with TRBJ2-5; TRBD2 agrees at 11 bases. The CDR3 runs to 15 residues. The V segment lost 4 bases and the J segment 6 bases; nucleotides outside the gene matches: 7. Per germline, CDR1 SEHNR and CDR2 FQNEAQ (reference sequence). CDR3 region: CASSYTSGSAKTQYF. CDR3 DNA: TGTGCCAGCAGCTACACTAGCGGGAGTGCGAAGACCCAGTACTTC.

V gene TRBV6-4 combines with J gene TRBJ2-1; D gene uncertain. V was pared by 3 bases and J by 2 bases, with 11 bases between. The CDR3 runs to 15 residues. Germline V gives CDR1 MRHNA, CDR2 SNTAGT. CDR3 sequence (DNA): TGTGCCAGCAGTGAGGAACAGAACACCTACAATGAGCAGTTCTTC. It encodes CASSEEQNTYNEQFF.

In DNA form, the CDR3 reads TGTGCCAGCCAGGGGCTCTCTAATGGGGAGACCCAGTACTTC. Residues: CASQGLSNGETQYF. This chain links TRBV27 with TRBJ2-5, with a possible D match to TRBD1 (6 bases). Trimming stripped 8 bases from V and 5 bases from J, with 18 bases between. Germline assignment: CDR1 MNHEY and CDR2 SMNVEV (reference sequence). The CDR3 sequence is 14 residues long.

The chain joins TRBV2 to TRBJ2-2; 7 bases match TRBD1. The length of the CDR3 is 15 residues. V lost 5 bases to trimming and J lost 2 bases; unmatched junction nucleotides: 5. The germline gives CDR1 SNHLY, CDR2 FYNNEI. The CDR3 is CASSWGQINTGELFF. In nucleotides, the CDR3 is TGTGCCAGCAGTTGGGGACAGATTAACACCGGGGAGCTGTTTTTT.

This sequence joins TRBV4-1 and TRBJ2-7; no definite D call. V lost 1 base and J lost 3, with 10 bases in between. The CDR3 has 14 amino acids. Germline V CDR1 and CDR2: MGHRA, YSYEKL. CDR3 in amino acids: CASSQGVSGYEQYF. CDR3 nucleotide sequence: TGCGCCAGCAGCCAAGGGGTTTCGGGCTACGAGCAGTACTTC.

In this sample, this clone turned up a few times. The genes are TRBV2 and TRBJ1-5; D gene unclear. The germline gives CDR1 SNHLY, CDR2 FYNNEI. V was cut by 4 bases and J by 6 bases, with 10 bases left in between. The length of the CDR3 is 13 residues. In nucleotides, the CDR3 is TGTGCCAGCAGTGTCAGTCTAGGTCAGCCCCAGCATTTT. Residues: CASSVSLGQPQHF.

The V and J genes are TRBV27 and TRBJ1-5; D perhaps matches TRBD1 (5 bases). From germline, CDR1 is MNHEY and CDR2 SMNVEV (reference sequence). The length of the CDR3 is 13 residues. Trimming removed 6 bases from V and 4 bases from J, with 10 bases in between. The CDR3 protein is CASSAGWNQPQHF. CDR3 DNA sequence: TGTGCCAGCAGCGCAGGGTGGAATCAGCCCCAGCATTTT.

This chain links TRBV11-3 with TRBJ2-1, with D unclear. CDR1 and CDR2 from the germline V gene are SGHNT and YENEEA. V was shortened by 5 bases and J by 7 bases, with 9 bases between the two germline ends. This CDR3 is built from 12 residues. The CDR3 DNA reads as TGTGCCAGCAGCCCAGGCCGGAATGAGCAGTTCTTC. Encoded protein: CASSPGRNEQFF.